The 27 T cell receptor beta chains reported below all come from one sample, sequenced in a study of memory CD4+ T cells and cytomegalovirus serostatus. Libraries were prepared by immunoSEQ multiplex PCR; TCRdb keeps only in-frame clonotypes and omits some of them. Of over 25,000 clones listed, about 70% were seen once; the top ten hold less than 1.3%. Single viable CD3+CD4+CD8-CD45RO+ cells were sorted as the memory CD4+ T cells. The sample comprised memory CD4+ T cells from blood. These TCRs come from an adult in good health and CMV-seronegative.

A note on this clone: This is likely a read error, given that the CDR3 carries no conserved phenylalanine or tryptophan at its end. The DNA is left out, because the CDR3 cannot be placed on it with certainty; the CDR3 is given as TCRdb lists it. The rearrangement links TRBV10-1 to TRBJ1-1. The CDR3 contains 10 residues when both ends are counted. Germline CDR1 reads WNHNN; CDR2 reads SYGVQD (reference sequence). This CDR3 reads CASSESGGED.

The DNA for the CDR3 is TGTGCCAGCAGCTTAGGGCGGGGGGCCACAGATACGCAGTATTTT. This gives the protein CASSLGRGATDTQYF. The gene calls are TRBV7-9 and TRBJ2-3; the match to TRBD2 covers 8 bases. The CDR3 sequence is 15 residues long. CDR1 is SEHNR and CDR2 is FQNEAQ in the germline V gene (reference sequence). After removal of 1 base from V and 2 bases from J, the junction contained 2 bases not matched to a gene.

The J gene is TRBJ2-1, the V gene TRBV11-3, with D possibly matching TRBD2 (5 bases). V lost 2 bases, J lost 16 bases, and 15 bases lay in between. Germline V gives CDR1 SGHNT, CDR2 YENEEA. This CDR3 comprises 12 residues. The DNA for the CDR3 is TGTGCCAGCAGCTTACGTGAGGGCGCACAATTCTTC. It encodes CASSLREGAQFF. Filled out from reference TRBV11-3 and TRBJ2-1, the complete variable domain reads EAGVVQSPRYKIIEKKQPVAFWCNPISGHNTLYWYLQNLGQGPELLIRYENEEAVDDSQLPKDRFSAERLKGVDSTLKIQPAELGDSAVYLCASSLREGAQFFGPGTRLTVL.

This chain uses TRBV7-2 with TRBJ2-1; D not resolved. Germline values: CDR1 SGHTA, CDR2 FQGNSA. CDR3 length: 12 amino acids. Trimming pared 4 bases from V and 16 bases from J, leaving 17 bases between. The CDR3 spells CASSYTPIHLFF. The CDR3 DNA sequence: TGTGCCAGCAGCTATACCCCGATCCATCTCTTCTTC.

This clone is termed medium-sized. This chain joins TRBV19 and TRBJ1-2, with D possibly TRBD1 on 5 matching bases. This CDR3 has 9 residues. Germline values: CDR1 LNHDA, CDR2 SQIVND (reference sequence). V was cut by 10 bases and J by 7 bases, with 7 bases left in between. CDR3 sequence (DNA): TGTGCCACGGGGCCTGGCTACACCTTC. It yields the protein CATGPGYTF.

This CDR3 reads CSARGEGEQYF. CDR3 nucleotides: TGCAGTGCTAGAGGGGAAGGCGAGCAGTACTTC. The rearrangement links TRBV20-1 to TRBJ2-7; no reliable D call. Trimming cost V 1 base and J 6 bases, with 7 bases left between them. CDR3 length: 11 amino acids. Germline-derived CDR1 and CDR2 are DFQATT and SNEGSKA (reference sequence).

This chain connects TRBV7-8 to TRBJ1-1, with TRBD1 matching 10 bases. V lost 7 bases, J lost 5 bases, and 7 bases stayed unmatched. CDR1 SGHVS and CDR2 FQNEAQ come from the germline V gene. This CDR3 spans 14 amino acids. The DNA for the CDR3 is TGTGCCAGCACCACAGGACAGGGGGGAACTGAAGCTTTCTTT. Translating gives CASTTGQGGTEAFF.

The chain couples TRBV6-6 to TRBJ1-3; D possibly corresponds to TRBD1 (6 bases). CDR1 and CDR2 from the germline V gene are MNHNY and SVGAGI (reference sequence). This CDR3 region has 15 residues. V lost 2 bases and J lost 0, with 8 bases in between. CDR3 sequence (DNA): TGTGCCAGCAGTTACCAGGGGTTCTCTGGAAACACCATATATTTT. Amino acid sequence: CASSYQGFSGNTIYF.

The J gene is TRBJ2-3, the V gene TRBV4-1; D assignment may be TRBD1 or TRBD2 (7 bases each). Trimming took 0 bases from V and 0 from J, leaving 25 bases between them. Germline V gives CDR1 MGHRA, CDR2 YSYEKL. The CDR3 has 21 residues. DNA of the CDR3: TGCGCCAGCAGCCAAGATACGAGGGGGCTAGCGGTACCTACTAGCACAGATACGCAGTATTTT. Translating gives CASSQDTRGLAVPTSTDTQYF.

The CDR3 nucleotides read TGTGCCTGGAGTGGACAGCACTATGGCTACACCTTC. This codes for CAWSGQHYGYTF. The chain uses TRBV30 and TRBJ1-2, with a weak D call TRBD1 (5 bases). CDR1 and CDR2 (germline): GTSNPN, SVGIG (reference sequence). This CDR3 has 12 amino acids. Trimming cost V 1 base and J 3 bases, with 6 bases left between them.

V usage is TRBV6-5 and J usage is TRBJ2-7; 10 positions match TRBD1. The trim removed 5 bases at V and 3 bases at J, leaving 7 bases unmatched. The CDR3 is 15 amino acids. Germline values: CDR1 MNHEY, CDR2 SVGAGI. CDR3 sequence reads: CASSPPRDRGYEQYF. The CDR3 bases are TGTGCCAGCAGTCCCCCCCGGGACAGGGGCTACGAGCAGTACTTC.

This clone was detected a few times. The J gene is TRBJ1-1, the V gene TRBV9, with D uncertain. The V gene lost 0 bases and the J gene lost 6 bases, with 12 bases spanning the gap. Germline values: CDR1 SGDLS, CDR2 YYNGEE. This CDR3 region has 14 residues. For the CDR3, the DNA is TGTGCCAGCAGCGTAGGTGGGAGCCTCCCTGAAGCTTTCTTT. As protein: CASSVGGSLPEAFF.

Only one count was recorded for this clone. This chain links TRBV10-2 with TRBJ2-5; TRBD1 agrees at 7 bases. The CDR3 spans 15 residues. CDR1 and CDR2 from the germline V gene are WSHSY and SAAADI. V lost 6 bases and J lost 7; bases outside the gene matches: 14. The CDR3 spells CASSSLKDRIWTQYF. For the CDR3, the DNA is TGCGCCAGCAGCTCCCTCAAGGACAGGATCTGGACCCAGTACTTC.

This clone was seen once. J is TRBJ2-1 and V is TRBV28; TRBD1 is a possible D gene (6 bases). The CDR3 spans 13 residues. CDR1 MDHEN and CDR2 SYDVKM come from the germline V gene. V was clipped by 4 bases and J by 7 bases, with 11 bases between them. The CDR3 coding sequence is TGTGCCAGCAGTTCTCGGACAGTTAATGAGCAGTTCTTC. Translating it yields CASSSRTVNEQFF.

CDR3 in DNA: TGTGCCAGCGCCTTGACCATGGCAGGAAACACCATATATTTT. Its protein is CASALTMAGNTIYF. The chain links TRBV6-5 to TRBJ1-3; no definite D call. Between the trimmed V and J ends, which lost 8 bases and 4 bases, there was a span of 15 bases. CDR1 and CDR2 from the germline V gene are MNHEY and SVGAGI. This CDR3 region has 14 residues.

The sample holds one count of this clone. This chain uses TRBV7-9 with TRBJ1-1; no reliable D call. This CDR3 has 15 residues. V was cut by 2 bases and J by 0 bases, with 10 bases left in between. CDR1 is SEHNR and CDR2 is FQNEAQ in the germline V gene (reference sequence). The chain's CDR3 is CASSLRPTLNTEAFF. For the CDR3, the DNA is TGTGCCAGCAGCTTAAGACCGACATTGAACACTGAAGCTTTCTTT.

For this clone: The sample has other DNA sequences that encode this CDR3 too. This sequence joins TRBV5-5 and TRBJ2-3; no firm D call. There are 13 residues in the CDR3. Looked up from germline, CDR1 is SGHKS and CDR2 is YYEKEE (reference sequence). V lost 3 bases to trimming and J lost 0 bases, with 5 bases between them. The CDR3 DNA reads as TGTGCCAGCAGCTCACTAAGCACAGATACGCAGTATTTT. Translating it yields CASSSLSTDTQYF.

This sequence joins TRBV11-2 and TRBJ2-3; a possible D gene is TRBD1 (6 bases). Germline V gives CDR1 SGHAT, CDR2 FQNNGV. Trimming pared 2 bases from V and 0 bases from J, leaving 9 bases between. This CDR3 has 15 amino acids. In DNA, the CDR3 is TGTGCCAGCAGCTTACTAGGGGGAAGCACAGATACGCAGTATTTT. This sequence encodes CASSLLGGSTDTQYF.

This chain connects TRBV21-1 to TRBJ1-5. TRBV21-1 is recorded as a pseudogene. The CDR3 sequence is 17 residues long. CDR3 in amino acids: CASSSGSRKNSNQPQHF. The CDR3 DNA reads TGTGCCAGCAGCTCTGGAAGCCGGAAGAATAGCAATCAGCCCCAGCATTTT.

The gene calls are TRBV6-5 and TRBJ2-4; TRBD1 agrees at 10 bases. Trimming removed 2 bases from V and 5 bases from J; junction bases left unmatched: 0. Germline V gives CDR1 MNHEY, CDR2 SVGAGI. The CDR3 loop spans 14 amino acids. CDR3 residues: CASSYGTGENIQYF. The CDR3 nucleotides are TGTGCCAGCAGTTACGGGACAGGGGAAAACATTCAGTACTTC.

The gene calls are TRBV7-2 and TRBJ1-5; possibly TRBD1 for D (5 bases). CDR3 length equals 15 residues. V lost 5 bases to trimming and J lost 1 base, with 12 bases between them. Germline V CDR1 and CDR2: SGHTA, FQGNSA. CDR3 sequence: CASSGGGLSNQPQHF. The CDR3 DNA is TGTGCCAGCAGCGGGGGGGGATTAAGCAATCAGCCCCAGCATTTT.

This chain links TRBV7-8 with TRBJ2-1, with a possible D match to TRBD2 (5 bases). Germline V CDR1 and CDR2: SGHVS, FQNEAQ. The ends were cut back, 4 bases at V and 5 bases at J, with 15 bases in the middle. The CDR3 is made up of 15 amino acids. The CDR3 sequence is CASSSSAGENNEQFF. The CDR3 DNA follows: TGTGCCAGCAGCTCCTCGGCTGGGGAGAACAATGAGCAGTTCTTC. The whole variable domain, filled in from reference TRBV7-8 and TRBJ2-1, reads GAGVSQSPRYKVAKRGQDVALRCDPISGHVSLFWYQQALGQGPEFLTYFQNEAQLDKSGLPSDRFFAERPEGSVSTLKIQRTQQEDSAVYLCASSSSAGENNEQFFGPGTRLTVL.

This clone has more than one count but fewer than ten. This chain joins TRBV5-1 and TRBJ2-7; TRBD2 matches 8 bases. Germline V CDR1 and CDR2: SGHRS, YFSETQ. Trimming removed 3 bases from V and 4 bases from J; junction bases left unmatched: 12. CDR3 length: 16 amino acids. In nucleotides, the CDR3 is TGCGCCAGCAGCTCCCAGGTGAGCGGGAGTTCGTACGAGCAGTACTTC. It is translated as CASSSQVSGSSYEQYF.

This chain uses TRBV19 with TRBJ1-3; 7 bases agree with TRBD1. The V and J ends lost 9 bases and 3 bases, in that order; junction bases with no gene match: 14. CDR3 length equals 16 residues. Germline values: CDR1 LNHDA, CDR2 SQIVND (reference sequence). As DNA, the CDR3 is TGTGCCAGAAGGGATAAGGACAGGTTAGATGGAAACACCATATATTTT. Protein: CARRDKDRLDGNTIYF. The full variable domain, rest sourced from reference TRBV19 and TRBJ1-3, is DGGITQSPKYLFRKEGQNVTLSCEQNLNHDAMYWYRQDPGQGLRLIYYSQIVNDFQKGDIAEGYSVSREKKESFPLTVTSAQKNPTAFYLCARRDKDRLDGNTIYFGEGSWLTVV.

The gene calls are TRBV9 and TRBJ2-1; a weak D match, TRBD1 (5 bases). Trimming removed 0 bases from V and 8 bases from J, with 24 bases in between. CDR3 length equals 18 residues. Germline assignment: CDR1 SGDLS and CDR2 YYNGEE. In nucleotides, the CDR3 is TGTGCCAGCAGCGTAGGGGAAGGTTCAGGGTTACAATTGGATGAGCAGTTCTTC. Protein product: CASSVGEGSGLQLDEQFF. The complete variable domain, with remaining parts taken from reference TRBV9 and TRBJ2-1, reads DSGVTQTPKHLITATGQRVTLRCSPRSGDLSVYWYQQSLDQGLQFLIQYYNGEERAKGNILERFSAQQFPDLHSELNLSSLELGDSALYFCASSVGEGSGLQLDEQFFGPGTRLTVL.

The chain uses TRBV18 and TRBJ1-1; no definite D call. The germline V and J ends were trimmed by 1 base and 11 bases, with 14 bases remaining between them. Germline loops: CDR1 KGHSH, CDR2 LQKENI. The CDR3 loop spans 13 amino acids. The CDR3 here is CASSPQIGREAFF. DNA for the CDR3: TGTGCCAGCTCACCACAAATAGGACGCGAGGCTTTCTTT.

The chain couples TRBV6-6 to TRBJ1-2, with D possibly being TRBD1 (5 bases). The ends were cut back, 1 base at V and 7 bases at J, with 10 bases in the middle. CDR3 length: 13 amino acids. The germline CDR1 and CDR2 sequences are MNHNY and SVGAGI (reference sequence). The CDR3 DNA reads as TGTGCCAGCAGTTACTTCGGGGGGGGTGGCTACACCTTC. Its translation: CASSYFGGGGYTF.